These 17 T cell receptor beta chains originate from one sample sequenced in a study of control samples from healthy donors and cancer patients. Assay: immunoSEQ multiplex PCR; the TCRdb copy retains only in-frame clones and omits some. The sample records about 130,000 clones, roughly 95% being singletons. Specimen: blood. Receptors originate from a man younger than 40 in good health.

The chain carries TRBV7-9 and TRBJ2-2; 8 bases are shared with TRBD2. The CDR3 spans 16 residues. J was trimmed by 1 base and V by 3 bases; bases with no gene match: 4. Germline V gives CDR1 SEHNR, CDR2 FQNEAQ (reference sequence). The CDR3 nucleotides are TGTGCCAGCAGCTTGAGACTAGCGAAGAACACCGGGGAGCTGTTTTTT. Translating gives CASSLRLAKNTGELFF.

V is TRBV6-5 and J is TRBJ2-7; D tentatively fits TRBD1 or TRBD2 (5 bases each). Per the germline V gene, CDR1 is MNHEY and CDR2 is SVGAGI. The CDR3 is 12 amino acids. V lost 7 bases, J lost 6 bases, and 13 bases lay in between. CDR3 sequence reads: CASKRGDREQYF. DNA for the CDR3: TGTGCCAGCAAACGGGGCGATCGCGAGCAGTACTTC.

V usage is TRBV28 and J usage is TRBJ2-7, with 9 bases identical to TRBD2. CDR1 is MDHEN and CDR2 is SYDVKM in the germline V gene. The V segment lost 5 bases and the J segment 5 bases; nucleotides outside the gene matches: 7. The length of the CDR3 is 14 residues. The CDR3 DNA sequence: TGTGCCAGCAGTGGCGGGGGGGCTTCCCACGAGCAGTACTTC. Amino acids: CASSGGGASHEQYF.

This clone was seen only once. V is TRBV2 and J is TRBJ2-1; D unclear. This CDR3 contains 13 residues. V lost 6 bases, J lost 5 bases, and 11 bases lay in between. Germline CDR1 is SNHLY and CDR2 is FYNNEI. In nucleotides, the CDR3 is TGTGCCAGCAGGGTAGACTCGGACAATGAGCAGTTCTTC. Its translation is CASRVDSDNEQFF. Full variable domain (rest looked up from reference TRBV2 and TRBJ2-1): EPEVTQTPSHQVTQMGQEVILRCVPISNHLYFYWYRQILGQKVEFLVSFYNNEISEKSEIFDDQFSVERPDGSNFTLKIRSTKLEDSAMYFCASRVDSDNEQFFGPGTRLTVL.

The chain is built from TRBV2 and TRBJ2-3; D could derive from TRBD1 or TRBD2 (6 bases each). Germline CDR1 and CDR2: SNHLY and FYNNEI. The CDR3 runs to 14 residues. V was shortened by 8 bases and J by 1 base, with 13 bases between the two germline ends. The CDR3 nucleotides read TGTGCCAGCCACAGGGAGGTGGGCACAGATACGCAGTATTTT. It specifies CASHREVGTDTQYF.

This chain connects TRBV7-9 to TRBJ1-1; 9 nucleotides match TRBD1. The CDR3 consists of 15 residues. Germline assignment: CDR1 SEHNR and CDR2 FQNEAQ (reference sequence). With V trimmed by 3 bases and J by 3 bases, 5 bases remained unmatched. DNA of the CDR3: TGTGCCAGCAGCTTGGGGACAGGGATCCACACTGAAGCTTTCTTT. Encoded protein: CASSLGTGIHTEAFF.

The chain recombines TRBV21-1 with TRBJ1-5; TRBD1 reflects the table's D call only, with no check against the DNA. TRBV21-1 is termed a pseudogene. CDR3 length: 14 residues. DNA of the CDR3: TGTGCCAGCAACACAGTAGTTAGCAATCAGCCCCAGCATTTT. Its protein product is CASNTVVSNQPQHF.

The V call is TRBV7-2, the J call TRBJ2-7; unclear D gene. Germline V gives CDR1 SGHTA, CDR2 FQGNSA. CDR3 size: 11 residues. Trimming stripped 5 bases from V and 1 base from J, with 3 bases between. The CDR3 DNA sequence: TGTGCCAGCAGCCGTTCCTACGAGCAGTACTTC. Its translation is CASSRSYEQYF.

The rearrangement uses TRBV25-1 and TRBJ2-6; no definite D call. Per the germline V gene, CDR1 is MGHDK and CDR2 is SYGVNS. Trimming removed 1 base from V and 3 bases from J, with 13 bases in between. The CDR3 consists of 17 residues. The CDR3: CASSEWGRDIGANVLTF. The DNA of the CDR3 is TGTGCCAGCAGTGAATGGGGTAGAGACATTGGGGCCAACGTCCTGACTTTC. Looking up the rest from reference TRBV25-1 and TRBJ2-6 gives the full variable domain: EADIYQTPRYLVIGTGKKITLECSQTMGHDKMYWYQQDPGMELHLIHYSYGVNSTEKGDLSSESTVSRIRTEHFPLTLESARPSHTSQYLCASSEWGRDIGANVLTFGAGSRLTVL.

Concerning this clone: Other DNA sequences in the sample encode the same CDR3. The rearrangement uses TRBV6-2 or TRBV6-3 and TRBJ2-7; TRBD2 agrees at 9 bases. V shed 6 bases and J 4 bases; nucleotides not matched to a gene: 10. This CDR3 contains 15 residues. CDR1 is MNHEY and CDR2 is SVGEGT in the germline V gene. The CDR3 sequence is CASSLVAGATYEQYF. The CDR3 bases are TGTGCCAGCAGCCTCGTAGCGGGGGCAACTTACGAGCAGTACTTC.

This chain connects TRBV6-5 to TRBJ1-1, with a possible D match to TRBD1 (5 bases). CDR1 and CDR2 (germline): MNHEY, SVGAGI. The CDR3 length is 14 residues. Trimming took off 4 bases at V and 1 base at J, with 10 bases between the two ends. CDR3: CASSLMGENTEAFF. For the CDR3, the DNA is TGTGCCAGCAGTTTAATGGGGGAGAACACTGAAGCTTTCTTT.

The V gene is TRBV9, the J gene TRBJ2-3, with 7 bases fitting TRBD2. From germline, CDR1 is SGDLS and CDR2 YYNGEE. The CDR3 is made up of 15 amino acids. Trimming took 4 bases from V and 2 from J; bases not matched to a gene: 7. The CDR3 loop is CASSPSGTTTDTQYF. Here the CDR3 DNA reads TGTGCCAGCAGCCCCTCCGGGACTACCACAGATACGCAGTATTTT.

The genes are TRBV6-5 and TRBJ1-1; D is possibly TRBD1 (6 bases). V lost 2 bases to trimming and J lost 8 bases, with 12 bases between them. Germline V gives CDR1 MNHEY, CDR2 SVGAGI. This CDR3 is built from 13 residues. The CDR3 sequence is CASSYTGHNEAFF. The CDR3 bases are TGTGCCAGCAGTTACACGGGACACAACGAAGCTTTCTTT.

The chain joins TRBV5-4 to TRBJ1-5; no clear D gene. With 0 bases removed from V and 1 base from J, the gap between germline ends came to 8 bases. CDR3 size: 15 residues. The germline V gene has CDR1 SGHNT and CDR2 YYREEE (reference sequence). CDR3 amino acids: CASSLGFGSNQPQHF. The CDR3 DNA follows: TGTGCCAGCAGCTTGGGCTTTGGAAGCAATCAGCCCCAGCATTTT.

The genes are TRBV20-1 and TRBJ1-1, with D perhaps matching TRBD1 (6 bases). The CDR3 is 11 amino acids. Germline CDR1 DFQATT, CDR2 SNEGSKA (reference sequence). V dropped 6 bases and J dropped 8 bases, with 13 bases sitting between them. The CDR3 DNA follows: TGCAGTGCCCCTGGTACAGGGGAAGCTTTCTTT. Its protein product is CSAPGTGEAFF.

The J gene is TRBJ2-7, the V gene TRBV6-4; D might be TRBD1 or TRBD2, each matching 7 bases. Germline V gene sequence: CDR1 MRHNA, CDR2 SNTAGT. The CDR3 runs 15 residues. V was pared by 6 bases and J by 4 bases, with 19 bases between. CDR3 nucleotides: TGTGCCAGCAGCCGCCGGGACAGAGCGGGGTACGAGCAGTACTTC. This gives the protein CASSRRDRAGYEQYF.

This chain's CDR3 is CASRGNGLVGQFF. In nucleotides, the CDR3 is TGTGCCAGCAGGGGAAACGGGCTTGTGGGGCAGTTCTTC. The chain links TRBV3-1 (or the pseudogene TRBV3-2) to TRBJ2-1; D not resolved. The ends were cut back, 6 bases at V and 12 bases at J, with 18 bases in the middle. The CDR3 is made up of 13 amino acids. The germline V gene has CDR1 LGHDT and CDR2 YNNKEL (reference sequence).